One and the same sample provided the 11 T cell receptor beta chains below, sequenced in a study of shared clonotypes between healthy human individuals. Profiled with immunoSEQ multiplex PCR; TCRdb holds only in-frame clones, not every one. Here the sample spans 600,000 to 750,000 clones, roughly 72% being singletons. The sample comprised memory CD4+ T cells sorted from blood. Regarding subset: CD45RA-negative fraction. The receptors come from a woman aged 25 to 45 in good health.

In its sample, this clone was seen a few times. This chain joins TRBV25-1 and TRBJ1-5, with D possibly TRBD1 on 6 matching bases. CDR1 MGHDK and CDR2 SYGVNS come from the germline V gene. The V end was cut by 4 bases, the J end by 7 bases, with 11 bases between. There are 13 residues in the CDR3. For the CDR3, the DNA is TGTGCCAGCAGTGTCGGGGGCCGCCAGCCCCAGCATTTT. Translated: CASSVGGRQPQHF.

This chain connects TRBV19 to TRBJ2-1, with D perhaps given as TRBD1 or TRBD2 (5 bases each). Looked up from germline, CDR1 is LNHDA and CDR2 is SQIVND (reference sequence). CDR3 length: 15 amino acids. V was pared by 6 bases and J by 3 bases, with 15 bases between. CDR3: CASSRLGPSYNEQFF. The DNA of the CDR3 is TGTGCCAGTAGCCGATTGGGACCGAGCTACAATGAGCAGTTCTTC.

The J gene is TRBJ2-1, the V gene TRBV21-1; the DNA was not used to check the table's D call, TRBD2. TRBV21-1 counts as a pseudogene. The CDR3 runs to 16 residues. The CDR3 bases are TGTGCCAGCAGCAAGTGGAGCGGGAGCAGTGACGATGAGCAGTTCTTC. It specifies CASSKWSGSSDDEQFF.

The V gene is TRBV2, the J gene TRBJ2-5, with a possible D match to TRBD2 (6 bases). V lost 4 bases, J lost 2 bases, and 20 bases lay in between. The CDR3 totals 17 residues. In germline, CDR1 is SNHLY, CDR2 FYNNEI. DNA for the CDR3: TGTGCCAGCAGTGGGGGAGGATGGACACCAATTCAAGAGACCCAGTACTTC. Protein: CASSGGGWTPIQETQYF.

This clone was seen only once. V and J are TRBV6-5 and TRBJ2-2; D is perhaps TRBD1 (6 bases). The V gene lost 2 bases and the J gene lost 6 bases, with 16 bases spanning the gap. In germline, CDR1 is MNHEY, CDR2 SVGAGI. The CDR3 is made up of 16 amino acids. The CDR3 DNA is TGTGCCAGCAGTTACACCCAAACAGGGAAGGCCGGGGAGCTGTTTTTT. This sequence encodes CASSYTQTGKAGELFF.

This chain uses TRBV6-6 with TRBJ2-3; 10 bases align to TRBD2. This CDR3 is built from 15 residues. V lost 7 bases and J lost 5; bases outside the gene matches: 9. The V gene's germline CDR1 is MNHNY and CDR2 SVGAGI (reference sequence). Written as DNA, the CDR3 is TGTGCCAGCACCCGAGCGGGAGGGACGGGAGATACGCAGTATTTT. Translated: CASTRAGGTGDTQYF.

Comment on this clone: Additional DNA sequences in this sample encode the identical CDR3. This chain links TRBV2 with TRBJ1-2; D perhaps matches TRBD1 (5 bases). The CDR3 covers 14 residues. Per the germline V gene, CDR1 is SNHLY and CDR2 is FYNNEI. Trimming cost V 3 bases and J 1 base, with 9 bases left between them. CDR3 loop: CASSDRGNNYGYTF. CDR3 nucleotides: TGTGCCAGCAGTGATCGGGGGAATAACTATGGCTACACCTTC.

The chain recombines TRBV11-3 with TRBJ2-2; 8 bases fit TRBD1. Trimming removed 5 bases from V and 7 bases from J; junction bases left unmatched: 9. This CDR3 is built from 15 residues. Per germline, CDR1 SGHNT and CDR2 YENEEA. The CDR3 region is CASSQEQGEGGELFF. The CDR3 coding sequence is TGTGCCAGCAGCCAAGAACAGGGGGAAGGCGGGGAGCTGTTTTTT.

This rearrangement joins TRBV11-2 to TRBJ2-5; unclear D gene. CDR3 length: 11 residues. Germline CDR1 reads SGHAT; CDR2 reads FQNNGV. The V end lost 6 bases, the J end lost 9 bases, and 11 bases lay between the germline ends. CDR3 nucleotides: TGTGCCAGCAGTCCCTGTCAGGCCCAGTACTTC. Amino acids: CASSPCQAQYF.

The gene calls are TRBV21-1 and TRBJ2-7. TRBV21-1 is marked as a pseudogene. The length of the CDR3 is 15 residues. The CDR3 DNA reads TGTGCCAGCAGCAAAACCCAGGGGAGGCCCCCCGAGCAGTACTTC. Amino acid sequence: CASSKTQGRPPEQYF.

This clone appeared once. The chain employs TRBV15 and TRBJ1-2; D possibly corresponds to TRBD1 (5 bases). The germline V gene encodes CDR1 LNHNV and CDR2 YYDKDF (reference sequence). The CDR3 totals 13 residues. Trimming pared 0 bases from V and 5 bases from J, leaving 7 bases between. The DNA of the CDR3 is TGTGCCACCAGCAGAGAAGAGGGGTATGGCTACACCTTC. Encoded protein: CATSREEGYGYTF.